This T cell receptor (beta chain) was captured in a study of cytomegalovirus exposure and HLA in healthy donors. Points from the study as a whole: A later analysis linked more than 15,000 TCR beta sequences to HLA alleles at 0.05 false discovery rate. In vitro testing confirmed a few CMV-associated chains as specific for CMV antigens. Sequences of the TCR beta chain were said to predict the HLA-A and HLA-B alleles of most subjects accurately.

This CDR3 is built from 16 residues. V lost 1 base and J lost 1, with 11 bases in between. Looked up from germline, CDR1 is MGHRA and CDR2 is YSYEKL. Points on this clone: Its antigen is not known.

Vbeta (60) and Jbeta (13) primers were used in the PCR. Clones were sequenced by immunoSEQ multiplex PCR, and TCRdb holds only the in-frame ones, with some missing. This sample has about 200,000 clones, with about an eighth found just once. The chain employs TRBV4-1 and TRBJ1-5; no reliable D call. The sequenced material came from PBMCs. The TCR sequence derives from a man aged 50 to 60 in good health and CMV-seropositive. The CDR3 bases are TGCGCCAGCAGCCAAGTTGCGTTAGTAAGCAATCAGCCCCAGCATTTT. Translating gives CASSQVALVSNQPQHF.